Following are 10 T cell receptor beta chains from one sample sequenced in a study of neurological immune-mediated disorders. TCRdb analysed the 5' RACE reads with MiXCR anew, one entry per CDR3 protein. Of 65,000 to 90,000 distinct CDR3 sequences in the sample, roughly 3.1% were seen once. The sequencing sample was made of PBMCs. These receptor sequences come from a woman in her forties or fifties with multiple sclerosis.

This clonotype was found many times. This rearrangement joins TRBV7-2 to TRBJ1-4; D gene uncertain. Germline values: CDR1 SGHTA, CDR2 FQGNSA. CDR3 length equals 12 residues. V lost 4 bases and J 12 bases, leaving 12 bases between the germline ends. CDR3 sequence reads: CASSSEPGQLFF. In DNA, the CDR3 is TGTGCCAGCAGCTCCGAACCCGGACAACTGTTTTTT.

In its sample, this clonotype was seen many times. V and J are TRBV7-6 and TRBJ1-2, with a weak D call TRBD1 (6 bases). Trimming stripped 5 bases from V and 8 bases from J, with 15 bases between. Germline V gene sequence: CDR1 SGHVS, CDR2 FNYEAQ. This CDR3 is built from 13 residues. CDR3 amino acids: CASSDRGTGGYTF. Written as DNA, the CDR3 is TGTGCCAGCAGCGATAGGGGGACGGGCGGCTACACCTTC.

This clonotype occurred many times. The rearrangement joins TRBV20-1 to TRBJ2-1; D is ambiguous. CDR3 length equals 19 residues. V was trimmed by 0 bases and J by 0 bases, leaving 21 bases between them. Germline assignment: CDR1 DFQATT and CDR2 SNEGSKA (reference sequence). This chain's CDR3 is CSARDLQRGARSSYNEQFF. DNA of the CDR3: TGCAGTGCTAGAGATCTCCAGCGAGGAGCCCGAAGCTCCTACAATGAGCAGTTCTTC.

The table lists this clonotype with many counts. The genes are TRBV5-1 and TRBJ1-5, with a possible D match to TRBD1 (6 bases). The CDR3 has 15 amino acids. CDR1 and CDR2 (germline): SGHRS, YFSETQ. With 0 bases removed from V and 4 bases from J, the gap between germline ends came to 11 bases. The CDR3 nucleotides read TGCGCCAGCAGCTTGGTGACAGGATATAATCAGCCCCAGCATTTT. Translated: CASSLVTGYNQPQHF.

This clonotype was counted ten times or more. The chain couples TRBV2 to TRBJ2-3, with 10 bases that match TRBD2. This CDR3 is built from 16 residues. Looked up from germline, CDR1 is SNHLY and CDR2 is FYNNEI. V lost 4 bases, J lost 3 bases, and 7 bases stayed unmatched. The CDR3 is CASSVQREGPTDTQYF. CDR3 DNA sequence: TGTGCCAGCAGTGTACAGCGGGAGGGCCCGACAGATACGCAGTATTTT.

This clonotype was recorded many times. This chain uses TRBV7-9 with TRBJ2-2; tentative D call: TRBD1 (6 bases). CDR1 is SEHNR, CDR2 FQNEAQ, per germline (reference sequence). V was pared by 2 bases and J by 5 bases, with 12 bases between. CDR3 length: 15 residues. The CDR3 nucleotides are TGTGCCAGCAGCTTAACGAGGGGGAGTACCGGGGAGCTGTTTTTT. This translates into CASSLTRGSTGELFF.

This clonotype was detected ten times or more. V usage is TRBV7-2 and J usage is TRBJ1-2; D gene uncertain. V lost 5 bases and J lost 4, with 14 bases in between. This CDR3 region has 14 residues. Germline lookup yields CDR1 SGHTA and CDR2 FQGNSA. This CDR3 is CASSDEPASYGYTF. In nucleotides, the CDR3 is TGTGCCAGCAGCGATGAACCAGCTAGCTATGGCTACACCTTC. The full variable domain, completed using reference TRBV7-2 and TRBJ1-2, is GAGVSQSPSNKVTEKGKDVELRCDPISGHTALYWYRQSLGQGLEFLIYFQGNSAPDKSGLPSDRFSAERTGGSVSTLTIQRTQQEDSAVYLCASSDEPASYGYTFGSGTRLTVV.

This clonotype was seen many times. The chain has TRBV7-9 and TRBJ2-2; perhaps TRBD1 as D (5 bases). Trimming removed 3 bases from V and 4 bases from J, with 6 bases in between. CDR1 and CDR2 from the germline V gene are SEHNR and FQNEAQ (reference sequence). The CDR3 covers 13 residues. CDR3 loop: CASSFQGTGELFF. Here the CDR3 DNA reads TGTGCCAGCAGCTTCCAGGGCACCGGGGAGCTGTTTTTT.

In regard to this clonotype: A junction end diverges from the germline sequence, so it may reflect a read error. The gene calls are TRBV4-3 and TRBJ1-6; 10 bases line up with TRBD1. Germline V gives CDR1 LGHNA, CDR2 YSLEER. The CDR3 spans 15 residues. This CDR3 reads CASSQDGTGVGTLNF. The CDR3 coding sequence is TGCGCCAGCAGCCAAGACGGGACAGGGGTAGGGACCCTCAACTTT.

This clonotype appeared many times. The chain uses TRBV7-2 and TRBJ2-5, with 10 nucleotides matching TRBD2. In germline, CDR1 is SGHTA, CDR2 FQGNSA. The V gene end was trimmed by 2 bases and the J gene end by 3 bases; junction bases not matched to a gene: 0. The length of the CDR3 is 14 residues. The CDR3 DNA is TGTGCCAGCAGCTTAAGCGGGAGGGAAGAGACCCAGTACTTC. This encodes CASSLSGREETQYF.